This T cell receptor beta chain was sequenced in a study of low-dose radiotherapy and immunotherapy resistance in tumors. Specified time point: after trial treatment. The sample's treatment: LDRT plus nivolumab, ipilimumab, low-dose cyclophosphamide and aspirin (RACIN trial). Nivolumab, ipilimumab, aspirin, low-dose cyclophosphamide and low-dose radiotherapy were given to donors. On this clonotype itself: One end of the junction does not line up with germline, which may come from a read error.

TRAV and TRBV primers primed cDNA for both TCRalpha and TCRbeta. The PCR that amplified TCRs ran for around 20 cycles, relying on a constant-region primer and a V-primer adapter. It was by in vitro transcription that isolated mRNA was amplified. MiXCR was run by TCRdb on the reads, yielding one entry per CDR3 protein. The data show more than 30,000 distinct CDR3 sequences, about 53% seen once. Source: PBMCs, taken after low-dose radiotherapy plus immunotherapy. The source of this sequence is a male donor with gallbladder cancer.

The CDR3 here is CASSRLARAVF. Here the CDR3 DNA reads TGTGCCAGCAGTCGACTAGCGAGGGCAGTCTTC. The chain employs TRBV2 and TRBJ2-1, with 8 bases fitting TRBD2. CDR1 is SNHLY and CDR2 is FYNNEI in the germline V gene. The CDR3 consists of 11 residues. Based on the CDR3 plus reference TRBV2 and TRBJ2-1, the full variable domain is EPEVTQTPSHQVTQMGQEVILRCVPISNHLYFYWYRQILGQKVEFLVSFYNNEISEKSEIFDDQFSVERPDGSNFTLKIRSTKLEDSAMYFCASSRLARAVFGPGTRLTVL.